The TCR beta chain under discussion was sequenced for a study of blood T cell repertoires in COVID-19. Study-wide context: Samples representing acute and convalescent COVID-19 were sourced from the United States, Italy and Spain.

Under the authors' procedure: Counts of nucleated cells, estimated from reference gene primer amplification, were obtained. Sequencing was performed with immunoSEQ multiplex PCR; in TCRdb, only in-frame clones are kept and a portion is missing. The DNA was the basis for D and trimming; V, J and clone size are from that table. Of 68,000 or so clones listed, 79% are singletons. Germline V lookup: CDR1 SGHVS, CDR2 FNYEAQ. The V and J ends lost 4 bases and 5 bases respectively, with 20 bases between them. The CDR3 consists of 16 residues. V and J are TRBV7-6 and TRBJ2-5, with no clear D. Sequencing was performed on peripheral blood. The clonotype originates from a human donor in a cohort sampled during active COVID-19. DNA of the CDR3: TGTGCCAGCAGCTCCAATGGGCCGTTTGAAGTGGAGACCCAGTACTTC. This gives the protein CASSSNGPFEVETQYF.